The TCR beta chain described here comes from a study of blood T cells in healthy people across ages. Study-level information: About one barcoded TCR beta cDNA was captured per two T cells.

For the second PCR, which ran for about 6 to 11 cycles, a sample-barcoded 5' primer and a J-beta primer mix were used. Tagging of each cDNA molecule was performed by a template-switch adaptor with 12 random nucleotides. TCRdb re-called the 5' RACE reads with MiXCR, one entry per CDR3 protein. The table records about 570,000 distinct CDR3 sequences, 25% to 30% of them present only once. Per individual sample, total RNA of at least 6 micrograms was extracted. The V gene's germline CDR1 is SGHRS and CDR2 YFSETQ. This CDR3 is built from 15 residues. The V segment lost 4 bases and the J segment 6 bases; nucleotides outside the gene matches: 10.

The sequence was obtained from a woman aged 65 to 85 in good health. The chain has TRBV5-1 and TRBJ2-5; 9 bases line up with TRBD1. The source material was blood. Here the CDR3 reads CASSPSTGGEKTQYF. CDR3 nucleotide sequence: TGCGCCAGCAGCCCATCGACAGGGGGGGAGAAGACCCAGTACTTC.